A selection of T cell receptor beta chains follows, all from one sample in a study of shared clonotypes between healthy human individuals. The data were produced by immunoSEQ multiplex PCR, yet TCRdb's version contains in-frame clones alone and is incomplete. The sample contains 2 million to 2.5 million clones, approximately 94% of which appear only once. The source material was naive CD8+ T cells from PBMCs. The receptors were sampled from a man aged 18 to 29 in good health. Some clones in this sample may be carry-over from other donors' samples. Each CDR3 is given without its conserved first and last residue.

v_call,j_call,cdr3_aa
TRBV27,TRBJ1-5,ASSFGGNQPQH
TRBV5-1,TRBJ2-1,ASSLEGRGSPYNEQF
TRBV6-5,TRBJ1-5,ASTPSWGLPQH
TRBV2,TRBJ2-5,ASSLDRDEETQY
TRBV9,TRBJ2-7,ASSVLWEDYEQY
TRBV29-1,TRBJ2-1,SVEDRRVAYNEQF
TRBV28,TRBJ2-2,ASSLNWGGYTGELF
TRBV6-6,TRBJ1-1,ASSYGSEAF
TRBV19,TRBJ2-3,ASSISTVYTDTQY
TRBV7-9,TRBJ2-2,ASSLGRGTNTGELF
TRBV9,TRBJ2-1,ASSPRAVKVNEQF
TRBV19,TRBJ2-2,ASSIIPGSGGNTGELF
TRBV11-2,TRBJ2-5,ASSRLARETQY
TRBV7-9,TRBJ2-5,ASSRKEVQETQY
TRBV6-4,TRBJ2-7,ASSGARAVGPQY
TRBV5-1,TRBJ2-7,ASSLGWAGVYEQY
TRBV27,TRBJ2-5,ASRGQSRNPRETQY
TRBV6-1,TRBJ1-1,ASQPQSGPNTEAF
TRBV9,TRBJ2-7,ASSVGSETYEQY
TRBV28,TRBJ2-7,ASSLGLYEQY
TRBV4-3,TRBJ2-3,ASSPHGPEGTDTQY
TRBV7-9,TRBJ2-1,ASEFLAGGYNEQF
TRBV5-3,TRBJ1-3,ASSLGGSGNTIY
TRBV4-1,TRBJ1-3,ASSQDPHQGSGNTIY
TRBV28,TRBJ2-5,ASSLSAAGGTQY
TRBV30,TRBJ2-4,AWSGRVQAKNIQY
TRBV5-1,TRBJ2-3,ASSRTSGRVTSTDTQY
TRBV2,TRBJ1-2,ASSEERRQGASGGYT
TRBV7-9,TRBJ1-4,ASQGTIREKLF
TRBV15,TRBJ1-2,ATSREGQRPTPGGYT
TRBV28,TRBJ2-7,ASSSKQGRAS